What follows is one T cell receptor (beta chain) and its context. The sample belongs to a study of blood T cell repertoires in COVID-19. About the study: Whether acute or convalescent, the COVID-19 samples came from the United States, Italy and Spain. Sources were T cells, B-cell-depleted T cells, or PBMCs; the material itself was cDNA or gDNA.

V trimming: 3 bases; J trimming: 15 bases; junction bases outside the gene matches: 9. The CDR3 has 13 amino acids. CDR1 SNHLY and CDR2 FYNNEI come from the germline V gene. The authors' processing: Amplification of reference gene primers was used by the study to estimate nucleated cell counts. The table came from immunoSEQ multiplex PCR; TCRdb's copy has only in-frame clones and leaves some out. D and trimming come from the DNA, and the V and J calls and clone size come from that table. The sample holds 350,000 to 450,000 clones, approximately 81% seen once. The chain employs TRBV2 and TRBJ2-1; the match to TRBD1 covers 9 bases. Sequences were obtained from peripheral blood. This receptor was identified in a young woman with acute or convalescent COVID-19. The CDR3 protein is CASSEGSGTGLFF. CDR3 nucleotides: TGTGCCAGCAGTGAGGGGTCCGGGACAGGGCTGTTCTTC.